The clone carrying this TCR beta chain appeared a few times. The antigen remains undetermined. The data were obtained in a study of cytomegalovirus exposure and HLA in healthy donors. Study findings and constraints: TCR association rates varied by HLA locus in a later analysis, with DRB1 highest and HLA-C lowest. From TCR beta sequences, most subjects' HLA-A and HLA-B alleles were reportedly predicted accurately.

The CDR3 loop spans 17 amino acids. From germline, CDR1 is MDHEN and CDR2 SYDVKM. The junction had 15 bases not matched to a gene; V was cut back by 7 bases and J by 3 bases. PCR primers comprised 60 Vbeta and 13 Jbeta primers. Repertoires were generated with immunoSEQ multiplex PCR, while TCRdb's copy carries only in-frame clones and drops some. The sample has 150,000 to 200,000 clones, approximately 80% seen once. The chain combines TRBV28 with TRBJ2-7; TRBD2 matches 10 bases. The sequence was obtained from a male donor in good health and CMV-seronegative. The sample was PBMCs. The CDR3, as DNA: TGTGCCAGCATGTCCCTAGGAGCGGGAGGGCGGTACTACGAGCAGTACTTC. Translating gives CASMSLGAGGRYYEQYF.